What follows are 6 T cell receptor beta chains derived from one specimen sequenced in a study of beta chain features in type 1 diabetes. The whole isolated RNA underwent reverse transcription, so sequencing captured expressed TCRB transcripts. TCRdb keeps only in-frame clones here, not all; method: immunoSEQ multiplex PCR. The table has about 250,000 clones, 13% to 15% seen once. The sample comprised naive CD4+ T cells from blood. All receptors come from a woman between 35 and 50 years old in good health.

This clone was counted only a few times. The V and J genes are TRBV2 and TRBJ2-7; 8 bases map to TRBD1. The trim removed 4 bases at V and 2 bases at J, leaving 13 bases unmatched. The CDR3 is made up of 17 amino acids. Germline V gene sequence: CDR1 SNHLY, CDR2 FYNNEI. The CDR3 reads CASSVDRGRLLTYEQYF. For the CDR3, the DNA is TGTGCCAGCAGTGTAGACAGGGGACGACTCCTTACCTACGAGCAGTACTTC.

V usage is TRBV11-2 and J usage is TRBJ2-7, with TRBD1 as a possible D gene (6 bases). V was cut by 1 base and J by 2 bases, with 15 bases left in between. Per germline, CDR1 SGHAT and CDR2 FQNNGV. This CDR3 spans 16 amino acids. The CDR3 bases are TGTGCCAGCAGCTTAGTCACAGGGTTTGGCCCCTACGAGCAGTACTTC. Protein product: CASSLVTGFGPYEQYF. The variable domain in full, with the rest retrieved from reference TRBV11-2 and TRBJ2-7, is EAGVAQSPRYKIIEKRQSVAFWCNPISGHATLYWYQQILGQGPKLLIQFQNNGVVDDSQLPKDRFSAERLKGVDSTLKIQPAKLEDSAVYLCASSLVTGFGPYEQYFGPGTRLTVT.

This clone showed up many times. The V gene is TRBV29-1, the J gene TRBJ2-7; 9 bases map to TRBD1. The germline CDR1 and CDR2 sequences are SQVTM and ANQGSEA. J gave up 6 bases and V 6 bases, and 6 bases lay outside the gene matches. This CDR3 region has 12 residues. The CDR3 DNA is TGCAGCGTGGGGACAGGGACCGTCGAGCAGTACTTC. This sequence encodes CSVGTGTVEQYF.

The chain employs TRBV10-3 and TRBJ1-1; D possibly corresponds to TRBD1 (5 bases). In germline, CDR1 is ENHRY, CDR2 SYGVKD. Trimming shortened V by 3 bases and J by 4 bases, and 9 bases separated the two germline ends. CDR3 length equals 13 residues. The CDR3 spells CAISEKGFTEAFF. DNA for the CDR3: TGTGCCATCAGTGAAAAGGGGTTCACTGAAGCTTTCTTT.

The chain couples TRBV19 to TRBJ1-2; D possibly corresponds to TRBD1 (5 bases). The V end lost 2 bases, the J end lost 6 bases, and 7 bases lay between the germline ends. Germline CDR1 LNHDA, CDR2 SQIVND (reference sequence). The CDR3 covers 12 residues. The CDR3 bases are TGTGCCAGTAGTATAAGACAGAATGGCTACACCTTC. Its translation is CASSIRQNGYTF.

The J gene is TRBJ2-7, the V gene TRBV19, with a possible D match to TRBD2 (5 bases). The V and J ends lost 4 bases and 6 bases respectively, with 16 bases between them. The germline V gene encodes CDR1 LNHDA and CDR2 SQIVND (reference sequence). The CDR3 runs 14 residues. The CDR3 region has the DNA TGTGCCAGTAGTACTCGGACGGCGGGCGGCGAGCAGTACTTC. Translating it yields CASSTRTAGGEQYF.